This T cell receptor beta chain originates from a study of blood T cell repertoires in COVID-19. At the level of the study: Specimens from acute and convalescent COVID-19 originated in the United States, Italy and Spain. PBMCs, B-cell-depleted T cells, or T cells provided the cDNA or gDNA that made up the material.

This clone was picked up one time. Original data processing: Scientists estimated how many nucleated cells there were by amplifying reference gene primers. The protocol was immunoSEQ multiplex PCR, while the TCRdb copy is restricted to in-frame clones and leaves out a portion. The V and J calls and clone size are taken from that table; D and trimming were inferred from the DNA. The sample has some 110,000 clones; over 75% are singletons. The CDR3 totals 11 residues. The V end lost 5 bases, the J end lost 10 bases, and 9 bases lay between the germline ends. The germline V gene has CDR1 SGHTA and CDR2 FQGTGA.

The sequenced sample was peripheral blood. The chain links TRBV7-3 to TRBJ2-1, with TRBD1 as a possible D gene (6 bases). The receptor was derived from a middle-aged man with acute or convalescent COVID-19. CDR3: CASSQDREQFF. The CDR3 DNA reads as TGTGCCAGCAGCCAAGACAGGGAGCAGTTCTTC.